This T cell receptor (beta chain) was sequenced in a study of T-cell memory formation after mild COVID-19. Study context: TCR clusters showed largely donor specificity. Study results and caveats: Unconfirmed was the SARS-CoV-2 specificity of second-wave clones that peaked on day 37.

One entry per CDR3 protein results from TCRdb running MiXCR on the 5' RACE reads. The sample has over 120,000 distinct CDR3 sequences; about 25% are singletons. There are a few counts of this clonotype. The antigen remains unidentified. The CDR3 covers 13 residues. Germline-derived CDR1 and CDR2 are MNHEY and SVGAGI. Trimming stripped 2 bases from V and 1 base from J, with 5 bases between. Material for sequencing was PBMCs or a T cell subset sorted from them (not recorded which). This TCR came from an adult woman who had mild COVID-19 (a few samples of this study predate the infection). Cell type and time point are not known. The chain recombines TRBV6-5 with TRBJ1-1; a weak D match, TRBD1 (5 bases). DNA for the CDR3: TGTGCCAGCAGTTACAGGGGGAACACTGAAGCTTTCTTT. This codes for CASSYRGNTEAFF.